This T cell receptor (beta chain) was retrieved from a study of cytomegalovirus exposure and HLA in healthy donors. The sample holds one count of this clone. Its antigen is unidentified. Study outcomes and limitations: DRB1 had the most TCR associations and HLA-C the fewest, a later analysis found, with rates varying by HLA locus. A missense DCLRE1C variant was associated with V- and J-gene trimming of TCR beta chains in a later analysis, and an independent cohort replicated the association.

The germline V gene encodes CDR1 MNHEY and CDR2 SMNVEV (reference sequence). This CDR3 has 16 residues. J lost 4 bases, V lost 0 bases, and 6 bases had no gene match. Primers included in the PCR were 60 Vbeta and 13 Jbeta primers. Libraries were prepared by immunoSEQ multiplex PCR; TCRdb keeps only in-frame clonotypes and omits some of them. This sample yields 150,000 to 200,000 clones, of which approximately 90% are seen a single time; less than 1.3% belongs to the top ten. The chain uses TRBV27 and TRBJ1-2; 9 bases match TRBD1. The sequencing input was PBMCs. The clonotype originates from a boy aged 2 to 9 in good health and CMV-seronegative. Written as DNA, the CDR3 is TGTGCCAGCAGTTTATCCCTCGGGACAGGGACCTATGGCTACACCTTC. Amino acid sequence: CASSLSLGTGTYGYTF.